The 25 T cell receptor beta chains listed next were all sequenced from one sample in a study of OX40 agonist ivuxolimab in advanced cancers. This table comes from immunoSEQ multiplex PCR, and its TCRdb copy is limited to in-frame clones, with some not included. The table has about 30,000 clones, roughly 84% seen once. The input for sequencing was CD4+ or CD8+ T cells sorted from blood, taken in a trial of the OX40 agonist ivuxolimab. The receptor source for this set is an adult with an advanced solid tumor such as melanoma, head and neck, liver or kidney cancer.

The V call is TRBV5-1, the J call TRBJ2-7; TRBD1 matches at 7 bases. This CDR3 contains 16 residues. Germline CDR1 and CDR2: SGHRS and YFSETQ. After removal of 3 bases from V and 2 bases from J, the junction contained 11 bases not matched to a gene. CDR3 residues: CASSSLGQPIPYEQYF. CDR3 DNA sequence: TGCGCCAGCAGCTCTTTGGGACAGCCAATACCCTACGAGCAGTACTTC.

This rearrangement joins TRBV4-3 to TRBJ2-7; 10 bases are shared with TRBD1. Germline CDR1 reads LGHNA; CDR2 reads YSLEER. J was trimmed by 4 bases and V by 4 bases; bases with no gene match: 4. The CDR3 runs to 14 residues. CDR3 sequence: CASSPGQGRYEQYF. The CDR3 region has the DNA TGCGCCAGCAGCCCGGGACAGGGGAGGTACGAGCAGTACTTC.

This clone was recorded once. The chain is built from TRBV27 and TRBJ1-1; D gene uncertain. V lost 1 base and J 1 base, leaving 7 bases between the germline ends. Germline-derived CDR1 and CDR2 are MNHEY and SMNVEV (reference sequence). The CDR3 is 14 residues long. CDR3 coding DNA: TGTGCCAGCAGTTTATTGAGCAGGAACACTGAAGCTTTCTTT. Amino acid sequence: CASSLLSRNTEAFF.

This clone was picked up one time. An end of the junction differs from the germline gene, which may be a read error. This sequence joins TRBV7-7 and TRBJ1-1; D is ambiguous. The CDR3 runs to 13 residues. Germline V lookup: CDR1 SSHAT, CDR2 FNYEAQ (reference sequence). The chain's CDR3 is CASSLALGREAFF. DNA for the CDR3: TGTGCTAGCAGCTTAGCGCTGGGTAGGGAGGCTTTCTTT.

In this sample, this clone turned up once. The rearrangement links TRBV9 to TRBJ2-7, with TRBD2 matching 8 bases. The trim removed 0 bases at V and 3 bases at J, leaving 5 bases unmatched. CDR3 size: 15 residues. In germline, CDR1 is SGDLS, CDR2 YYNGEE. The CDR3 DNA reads TGTGCCAGCAGCGTAGCGGGACTAGTGGGCTACGAGCAGTACTTC. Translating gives CASSVAGLVGYEQYF.

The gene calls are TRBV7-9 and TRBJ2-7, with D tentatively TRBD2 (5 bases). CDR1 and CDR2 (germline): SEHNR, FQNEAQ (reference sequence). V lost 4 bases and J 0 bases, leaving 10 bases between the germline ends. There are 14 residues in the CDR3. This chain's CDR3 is CASSSTDYSYEQYF. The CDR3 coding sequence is TGTGCCAGCAGCTCCACCGACTACTCCTACGAGCAGTACTTC.

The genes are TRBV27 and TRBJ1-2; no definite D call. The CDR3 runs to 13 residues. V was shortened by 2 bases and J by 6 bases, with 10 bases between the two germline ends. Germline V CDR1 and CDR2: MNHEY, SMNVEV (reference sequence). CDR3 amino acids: CASSLGSADGYTF. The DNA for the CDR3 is TGTGCCAGCAGTTTAGGGTCGGCAGATGGCTACACCTTC.

The CDR3 loop is CASSLAVGTGGSTGELFF. The CDR3 DNA follows: TGTGCCAGCAGCTTAGCAGTTGGGACAGGGGGCAGCACCGGGGAGCTGTTTTTT. The J gene is TRBJ2-2, the V gene TRBV7-9; 12 nucleotides match TRBD1. Trimming at V came to 0 bases and at J to 4 bases, leaving 6 bases not matched to a gene. Germline V gene sequence: CDR1 SEHNR, CDR2 FQNEAQ (reference sequence). The CDR3 runs 18 residues.

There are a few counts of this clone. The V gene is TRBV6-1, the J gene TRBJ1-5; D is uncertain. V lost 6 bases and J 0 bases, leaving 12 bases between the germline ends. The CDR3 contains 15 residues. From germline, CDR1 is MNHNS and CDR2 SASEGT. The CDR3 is CASRISGDSNQPQHF. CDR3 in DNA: TGTGCCAGCAGGATCAGTGGGGATAGCAATCAGCCCCAGCATTTT.

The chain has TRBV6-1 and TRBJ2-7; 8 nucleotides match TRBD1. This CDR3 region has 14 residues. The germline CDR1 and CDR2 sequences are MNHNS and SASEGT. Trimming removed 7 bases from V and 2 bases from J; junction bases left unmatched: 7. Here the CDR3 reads CASTPGQGAYEQYF. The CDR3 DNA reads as TGTGCCAGCACCCCCGGACAGGGAGCCTACGAGCAGTACTTC.

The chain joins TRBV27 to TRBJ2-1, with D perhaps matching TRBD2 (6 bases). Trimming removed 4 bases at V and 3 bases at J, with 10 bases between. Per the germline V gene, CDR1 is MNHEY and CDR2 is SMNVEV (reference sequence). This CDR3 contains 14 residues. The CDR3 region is CASSSPGGYNEQFF. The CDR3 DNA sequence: TGTGCCAGCAGTTCCCCCGGGGGCTACAATGAGCAGTTCTTC.

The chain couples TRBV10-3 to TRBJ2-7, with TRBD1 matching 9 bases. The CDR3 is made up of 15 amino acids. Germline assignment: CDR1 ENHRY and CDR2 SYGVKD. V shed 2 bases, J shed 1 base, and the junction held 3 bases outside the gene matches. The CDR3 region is CAISEPGTGSYEQYF. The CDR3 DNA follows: TGTGCCATCAGTGAGCCCGGGACAGGGTCCTACGAGCAGTACTTC.

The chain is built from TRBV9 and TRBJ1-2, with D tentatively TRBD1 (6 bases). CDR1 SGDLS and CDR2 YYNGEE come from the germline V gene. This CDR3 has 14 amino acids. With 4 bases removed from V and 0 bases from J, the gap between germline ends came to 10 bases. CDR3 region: CASSSGDPNYGYTF. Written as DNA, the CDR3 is TGTGCCAGCAGCTCAGGGGACCCTAACTATGGCTACACCTTC.

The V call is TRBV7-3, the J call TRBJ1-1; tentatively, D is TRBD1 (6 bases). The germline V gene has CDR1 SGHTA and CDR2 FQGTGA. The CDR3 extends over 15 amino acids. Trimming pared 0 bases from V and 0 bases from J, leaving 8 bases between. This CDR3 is CASSLTGGMNTEAFF. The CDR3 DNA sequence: TGTGCCAGCAGCTTAACAGGGGGGATGAACACTGAAGCTTTCTTT.

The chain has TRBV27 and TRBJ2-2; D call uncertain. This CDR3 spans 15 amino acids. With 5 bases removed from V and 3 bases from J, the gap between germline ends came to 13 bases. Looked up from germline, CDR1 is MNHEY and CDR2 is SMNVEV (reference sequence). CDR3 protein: CASSPKGPYTGELFF. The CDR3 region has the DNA TGTGCCAGCAGTCCTAAGGGTCCATACACCGGGGAGCTGTTTTTT.

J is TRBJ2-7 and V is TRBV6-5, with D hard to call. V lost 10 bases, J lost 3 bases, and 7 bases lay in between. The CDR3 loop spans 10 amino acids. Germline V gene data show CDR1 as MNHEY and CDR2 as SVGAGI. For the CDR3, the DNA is TGTGCCACTATCAGCTACGAGCAGTACTTC. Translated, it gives CATISYEQYF.

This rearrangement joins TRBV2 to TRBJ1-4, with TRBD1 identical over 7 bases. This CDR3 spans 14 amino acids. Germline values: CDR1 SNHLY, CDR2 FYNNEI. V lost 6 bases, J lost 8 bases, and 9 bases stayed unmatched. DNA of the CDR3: TGTGCCAGCAGCCTACAGGGGTATGAAGAAAAACTGTTTTTT. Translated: CASSLQGYEEKLFF.

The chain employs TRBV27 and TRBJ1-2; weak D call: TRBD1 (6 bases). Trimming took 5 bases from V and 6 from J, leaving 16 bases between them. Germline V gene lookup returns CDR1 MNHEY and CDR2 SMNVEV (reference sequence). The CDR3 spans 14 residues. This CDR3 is CASSPTLQGDGYTF. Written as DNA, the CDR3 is TGTGCCAGCAGTCCGACCTTACAGGGAGATGGCTACACCTTC.

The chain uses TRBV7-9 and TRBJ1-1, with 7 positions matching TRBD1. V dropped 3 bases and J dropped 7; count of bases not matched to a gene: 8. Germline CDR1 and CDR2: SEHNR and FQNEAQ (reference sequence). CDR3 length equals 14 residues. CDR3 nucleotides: TGTGCCAGCAGCTTTTGGGAAGGGGGCGGTGAAGCTTTCTTT. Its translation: CASSFWEGGGEAFF. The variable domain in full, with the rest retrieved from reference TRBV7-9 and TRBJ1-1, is DTGVSQNPRHKITKRGQNVTFRCDPISEHNRLYWYRQTLGQGPEFLTYFQNEAQLEKSRLLSDRFSAERPKGSFSTLEIQRTEQGDSAMYLCASSFWEGGGEAFFGQGTRLTVV.

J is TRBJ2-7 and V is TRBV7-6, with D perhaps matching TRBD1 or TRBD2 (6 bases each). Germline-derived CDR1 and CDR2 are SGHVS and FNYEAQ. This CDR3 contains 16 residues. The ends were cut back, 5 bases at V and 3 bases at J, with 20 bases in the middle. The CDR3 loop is CASSEGMGGDVYEQYF. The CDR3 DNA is TGTGCCAGCAGCGAAGGGATGGGGGGCGATGTCTACGAGCAGTACTTC.

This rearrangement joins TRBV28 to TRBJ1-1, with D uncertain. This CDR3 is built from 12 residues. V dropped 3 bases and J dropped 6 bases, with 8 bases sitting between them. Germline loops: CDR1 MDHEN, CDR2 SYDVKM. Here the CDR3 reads CASSLWGAEAFF. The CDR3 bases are TGTGCCAGCAGTTTGTGGGGTGCTGAAGCTTTCTTT.

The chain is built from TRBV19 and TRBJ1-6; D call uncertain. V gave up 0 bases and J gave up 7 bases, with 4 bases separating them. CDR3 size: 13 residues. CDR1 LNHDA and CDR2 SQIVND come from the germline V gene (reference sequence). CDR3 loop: CASSIDSNSPLHF. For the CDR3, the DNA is TGTGCCAGTAGTATAGATTCGAATTCACCCCTCCACTTT.

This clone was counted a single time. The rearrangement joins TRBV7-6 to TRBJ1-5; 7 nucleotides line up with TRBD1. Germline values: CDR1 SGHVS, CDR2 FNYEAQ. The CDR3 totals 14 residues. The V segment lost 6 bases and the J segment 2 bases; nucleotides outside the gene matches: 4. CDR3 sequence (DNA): TGTGCCAGCAGTCCCGGGACAGGCAATCAGCCCCAGCATTTT. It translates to CASSPGTGNQPQHF.

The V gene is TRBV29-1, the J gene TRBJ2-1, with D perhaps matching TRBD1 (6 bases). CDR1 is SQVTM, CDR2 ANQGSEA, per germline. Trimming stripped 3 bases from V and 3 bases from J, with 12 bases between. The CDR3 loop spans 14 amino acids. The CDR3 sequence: CSVEVWTDYNEQFF. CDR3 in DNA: TGCAGCGTTGAGGTCTGGACAGACTACAATGAGCAGTTCTTC.

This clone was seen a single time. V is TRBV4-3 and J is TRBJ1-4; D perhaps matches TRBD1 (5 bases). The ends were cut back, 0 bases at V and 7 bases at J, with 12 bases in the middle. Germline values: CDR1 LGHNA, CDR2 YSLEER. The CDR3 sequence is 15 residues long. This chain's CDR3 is CASSQDEAGSEKLFF. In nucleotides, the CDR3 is TGCGCCAGCAGCCAAGATGAGGCAGGGAGTGAAAAACTGTTTTTT.